The rows below give T cell receptor beta chains drawn from one sample of a study of identical twins. MiXCR, applied by TCRdb to the 5' RACE reads, yields one record per CDR3 protein. Among under 900,000 distinct CDR3 sequences listed, approximately 18% were seen once. The sample was also reused in another study, on T cells expressing NK-cell markers.

Sequencing used PBMCs. The receptors shown here come from a young woman in good health. The CDR3 runs from the conserved cysteine through the conserved F or W. Fields, in order: clone size, CDR3 length, J gene, V gene, CDR3 protein. Where a row states a size, it is once, few, many or the class of an expanded clone; other rows omit it.

. 14 TRBJ2-1 TRBV6-2/TRBV6-3 CASTRRTGFNEQFF
. 14 TRBJ2-1 TRBV7-6 CASSSYRGANEQFF
. 15 TRBJ2-1 TRBV3-1 CASSQVAGGYNEQFF
few 14 TRBJ2-3 TRBV9 CASSVDSITDTQYF
. 16 TRBJ2-2 TRBV24-1 CATSDNDRVTAGELFF
few 15 TRBJ1-2 TRBV12-3/TRBV12-4 CASSLAKGRGYGYTF
few 12 TRBJ2-7 TRBV7-9 CASRRLQSEQYF
few 15 TRBJ2-3 TRBV20-1 CSASLGQTFTDTQYF
. 14 TRBJ2-7 TRBV7-2 CASQLAGALYEQYF
many 15 TRBJ2-1 TRBV5-1 CASSFIIQGGNEQFF
once 17 TRBJ2-2 TRBV7-2 CASSLLTSGSFTGELFF
. 15 TRBJ2-6 TRBV12-3/TRBV12-4 CASSPQRVGANVLTF
. 15 TRBJ1-1 TRBV20-1 CSASWGSRMNTEAFF
few 16 TRBJ1-2 TRBV7-2 CASSLEAQGANYGYTF
. 14 TRBJ2-7 TRBV10-3 CAISESMRGGEQYF
. 17 TRBJ2-3 TRBV7-2 CASSAAPSGRSTDTQYF
. 15 TRBJ2-1 TRBV27 CASSLEYRGLNEQFF
few 18 TRBJ2-4 TRBV5-1 CASSPVPQAGEVKNIQYF
. 15 TRBJ1-2 TRBV5-1 CASSLGAGVTYGYTF
. 12 TRBJ1-2 TRBV12-3/TRBV12-4 CASRASGRGYTF
few 17 TRBJ2-1 TRBV11-3 CASSLPGTSGAGSEQFF
. 15 TRBJ2-5 TRBV7-9 CASTPRSSNQETQYF
. 14 TRBJ2-1 TRBV18 CASSQTSGDNEQFF
few 16 TRBJ2-7 TRBV6-1 CASRTSGTSSSYEQYF
few 16 TRBJ2-5 TRBV20-1 CSARDRGELTQETQYF
. 14 TRBJ2-1 TRBV10-3 CAVDENSGSHEQFF
many 11 TRBJ2-1 TRBV12-3/TRBV12-4 CASSSPNEQFF
. 15 TRBJ2-7 TRBV12-3/TRBV12-4 CASSPTGTNSYEQYF
. 15 TRBJ2-1 TRBV5-1 CASSGGLAVHNEQFF
few 14 TRBJ2-1 TRBV5-1 CASSLEREYGEQFF
few 15 TRBJ1-2 TRBV12-3/TRBV12-4 CASSLGVPSSYGYTF
few 14 TRBJ1-1 TRBV18 CASSPGQSRTEAFF